This T cell receptor beta chain was captured by sequencing in a study of blood T cell repertoires in COVID-19. Sequenced by immunoSEQ multiplex PCR; TCRdb stores in-frame clones only, minus some. Of some 48,000 clones listed, 85% to 95% are singletons. Looked up from germline, CDR1 is SGHDN and CDR2 is FVKESK. Between the trimmed V and J ends, which lost 4 bases and 1 base, there was a span of 7 bases. This CDR3 is 13 amino acids long. The V gene is TRBV14, the J gene TRBJ1-1; no clear D. The sample taken for sequencing was peripheral blood. The source is a man aged 60 to 75 with COVID-19, enrolled during active disease. CDR3 bases: TGTGCCAGCAGCCGGCAGGAGAACACTGAAGCTTTCTTT. Amino acid sequence: CASSRQENTEAFF.